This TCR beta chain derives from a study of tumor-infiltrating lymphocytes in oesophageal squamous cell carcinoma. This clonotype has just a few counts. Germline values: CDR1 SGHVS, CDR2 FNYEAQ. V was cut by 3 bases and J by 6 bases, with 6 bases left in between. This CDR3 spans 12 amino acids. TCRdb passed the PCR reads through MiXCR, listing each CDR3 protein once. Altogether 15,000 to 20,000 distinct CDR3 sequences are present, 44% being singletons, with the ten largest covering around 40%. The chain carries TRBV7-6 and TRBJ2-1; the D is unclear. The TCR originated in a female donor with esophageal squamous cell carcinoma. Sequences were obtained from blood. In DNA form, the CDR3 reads TGTGCCAGCAGCTTCTATCGCAATGAGCAGTTCTTC. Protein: CASSFYRNEQFF.